These 31 T cell receptor beta chains originate from one sample sequenced in a study of Graves' ophthalmopathy and Graves' hyperthyroidism. Amplifying from RNA transcripts, the study obtained TCR beta CDR3 regions. In the first round, RT-PCR was carried out with HTBI primers, and a multiplex PCR formed the second round. TCRdb analysed the multiplex PCR reads with MiXCR anew, one entry per CDR3 protein. The sample lists roughly 500,000 distinct CDR3 sequences, 14% occurring once. The sample was blood. The origin of the receptors is a woman younger than 45 with Graves' ophthalmopathy.

This clonotype was recorded at least ten times. The gene calls are TRBV6-2 or TRBV6-3 and TRBJ2-5; 13 bases match TRBD2. Germline V lookup: CDR1 MNHEY, CDR2 SVGEGT. The ends lost 2 bases at V and 5 bases at J; junction bases unmatched: 17. The CDR3 is 20 amino acids. For the CDR3, the DNA is TGTGCCAGCAGTTACGAATTCCAACCGGGACTAGCGGGGCCGGGCGAGACCCAGTACTTC. As protein: CASSYEFQPGLAGPGETQYF.

In its sample, this clonotype was seen many times. This chain joins TRBV27 and TRBJ2-5; 7 bases align to TRBD2. Per germline, CDR1 MNHEY and CDR2 SMNVEV (reference sequence). The CDR3 is 11 residues long. The V and J ends lost 5 bases and 7 bases, in that order; junction bases with no gene match: 1. CDR3 residues: CASSTGGTQYF. Here the CDR3 DNA reads TGTGCCAGCAGTACGGGAGGGACCCAGTACTTC.

The chain is built from TRBV5-1 and TRBJ2-5; D is ambiguous. V lost 4 bases, J lost 3 bases, and 19 bases lay in between. The CDR3 runs to 16 residues. From germline, CDR1 is SGHRS and CDR2 YFSETQ. Here the CDR3 DNA reads TGCGCCAGCAGCCCTAAAGACAAATCGACTGAAGAGACCCAGTACTTC. As protein: CASSPKDKSTEETQYF.

This clonotype showed up many times. This chain uses TRBV28 with TRBJ1-6; 7 nucleotides match TRBD1. J lost 7 bases, V lost 4 bases, and 4 bases had no gene match. In germline, CDR1 is MDHEN, CDR2 SYDVKM. The CDR3 is 14 amino acids. DNA for the CDR3: TGTGCCAGCAGTTCAGGACAGGCAAATTCACCCCTCCACTTT. This codes for CASSSGQANSPLHF.

This sequence joins TRBV3-1 and TRBJ1-5; TRBD1 agrees at 7 bases. The CDR3 has 17 residues. V shed 3 bases, J shed 2 bases, and the junction held 10 bases outside the gene matches. Germline V gives CDR1 LGHDT, CDR2 YNNKEL (reference sequence). As DNA, the CDR3 is TGTGCCAGCAGCCAGGGTACAGGGGATGTGGGCAATCAGCCCCAGCATTTT. Amino acid sequence: CASSQGTGDVGNQPQHF.

This clonotype occurred many times. The V gene is TRBV11-1, the J gene TRBJ1-2; 7 bases align to TRBD1. Looked up from germline, CDR1 is SGHAT and CDR2 is FQDESV (reference sequence). The length of the CDR3 is 16 residues. After removal of 3 bases from V and 9 bases from J, the junction contained 16 bases not matched to a gene. The CDR3 sequence: CASSLVPLGQQESYTF. Written as DNA, the CDR3 is TGTGCCAGCAGCTTGGTCCCTTTGGGACAGCAAGAAAGCTACACCTTC.

There are many counts of this clonotype. This sequence joins TRBV6-5 and TRBJ2-2, with 7 positions matching TRBD2. Germline CDR1 and CDR2: MNHEY and SVGAGI. The length of the CDR3 is 13 residues. Trimming cost V 4 bases and J 6 bases; bases outside gene matches: 2. The CDR3 here is CASSFLAAGELFF. Written as DNA, the CDR3 is TGTGCCAGCAGTTTTCTAGCGGCCGGGGAGCTGTTTTTT.

This clonotype occurred many times. This rearrangement joins TRBV12-3 or TRBV12-4 to TRBJ1-1; no clear D. This CDR3 has 12 residues. Deletions cut 7 bases from V and 7 bases from J, with 13 bases between. The DNA for the CDR3 is TGTGCCAGCACCCGGTCAAGTAATGAAGCTTTCTTT. This codes for CASTRSSNEAFF.

This clonotype occurred many times. This chain connects TRBV11-1 to TRBJ2-5; 10 bases are shared with TRBD1. V shed 3 bases, J shed 3 bases, and the junction held 10 bases outside the gene matches. CDR1 and CDR2 (germline): SGHAT, FQDESV (reference sequence). This CDR3 is 17 amino acids long. The CDR3 region is CASSFLVSGQGEETQYF. DNA of the CDR3: TGTGCCAGCAGCTTTCTAGTCTCTGGACAGGGGGAAGAGACCCAGTACTTC.

This clonotype was seen at least ten times. The chain carries TRBV12-3 or TRBV12-4 and TRBJ2-4; D uncertain. The V and J ends lost 5 bases and 8 bases respectively, with 10 bases between them. This CDR3 has 12 amino acids. CDR3 DNA sequence: TGTGCCAGCAGTAAAAGGGAAGACATTCAGTACTTC. It codes for CASSKREDIQYF.

The chain employs TRBV29-1 and TRBJ2-7, with a weak D call TRBD2 (6 bases). The CDR3 is made up of 14 amino acids. From germline, CDR1 is SQVTM and CDR2 ANQGSEA. V lost 1 base to trimming and J lost 3 bases, with 13 bases between them. As DNA, the CDR3 is TGCAGCGTTGAAGTTGCCCAGGGAGGCTACGAGCAGTACTTC. It encodes CSVEVAQGGYEQYF.

This clonotype was seen at least ten times. The rearrangement joins TRBV9 to TRBJ1-5; D is unresolved. CDR1 and CDR2 (germline): SGDLS, YYNGEE. V was pared by 5 bases and J by 4 bases, with 10 bases between. This CDR3 comprises 13 residues. The CDR3 loop is CASSVGRNQPQHF. CDR3 bases: TGTGCCAGCAGTGTCGGAAGGAATCAGCCCCAGCATTTT.

This clonotype was counted ten times or more. The J gene is TRBJ2-5, the V gene TRBV27; 7 bases map to TRBD1. The CDR3 spans 14 residues. The germline V gene encodes CDR1 MNHEY and CDR2 SMNVEV (reference sequence). The ends lost 3 bases at V and 4 bases at J; junction bases unmatched: 5. The CDR3 coding sequence is TGTGCCAGCAGTTTTGGAAGGGGGCTAGAGACCCAGTACTTC. This gives the protein CASSFGRGLETQYF.

This clonotype came up a few times. The chain carries TRBV5-1 and TRBJ1-1, with D maybe TRBD1 (6 bases). This CDR3 region has 16 residues. Germline V gene data show CDR1 as SGHRS and CDR2 as YFSETQ. The V end lost 0 bases, the J end lost 2 bases, and 14 bases lay between the germline ends. The CDR3 spells CASSLEIAGTNTEAFF. The CDR3 DNA reads TGCGCCAGCAGCTTGGAGATAGCAGGGACAAACACTGAAGCTTTCTTT. The whole variable domain, remainder taken from reference TRBV5-1 and TRBJ1-1, is KAGVTQTPRYLIKTRGQQVTLSCSPISGHRSVSWYQQTPGQGLQFLFEYFSETQRNKGNFPGRFSGRQFSNSRSEMNVSTLELGDSALYLCASSLEIAGTNTEAFFGQGTRLTVV.

This clonotype came up once. A much larger clone differs from this one at a single base, so this may be a read error. Likely a read error: the CDR3 ends without its conserved phenylalanine or tryptophan. The chain is built from TRBV3-1 and TRBJ2-4; possible D gene TRBD1, 6 bases. V was shortened by 4 bases and J by 6 bases, with 13 bases between the two germline ends. This CDR3 spans 14 amino acids. Germline CDR1 reads LGHDT; CDR2 reads YNNKEL (reference sequence). For the CDR3, the DNA is TGTGCCAGCAGCCTCTGGGGGCCTGGAAACATTCAGTACCTC. This codes for CASSLWGPGNIQYL.

This clonotype showed up many times. The chain links TRBV6-5 to TRBJ2-5; 8 nucleotides agree with TRBD2. This CDR3 spans 13 amino acids. J lost 5 bases, V lost 9 bases, and 8 bases had no gene match. Germline loops: CDR1 MNHEY, CDR2 SVGAGI. CDR3 amino acids: CASLRAGAETQYF. The CDR3 nucleotides read TGTGCCAGTTTACGAGCGGGGGCGGAGACCCAGTACTTC.

This clonotype has at least ten counts. The junction differs from germline at one of its ends, possibly a read error. The chain joins TRBV5-1 to TRBJ2-7; 7 positions match TRBD1. CDR1 and CDR2 from the germline V gene are SGHRS and YFSETQ. This CDR3 comprises 12 residues. CDR3 DNA sequence: TGTGCCAGCAGCCGGGACAGCTACGAGCAGTACTTC. Its translation: CASSRDSYEQYF.

This clonotype was counted at least ten times. The chain has TRBV30 and TRBJ1-5, with 7 nucleotides matching TRBD1. The V segment lost 5 bases and the J segment 7 bases; nucleotides outside the gene matches: 14. The CDR3 is made up of 15 amino acids. The germline V gene encodes CDR1 GTSNPN and CDR2 SVGIG (reference sequence). The CDR3 DNA sequence: TGTGCCTGGTCGGAGGGGGCCAGGGAGGGACAGCCCCAGCATTTT. This translates into CAWSEGAREGQPQHF. The full variable domain, completed using reference TRBV30 and TRBJ1-5, is SQTIHQWPATLVQPVGSPLSLECTVEGTSNPNLYWYRQAAGRGLQLLFYSVGIGQISSEVPQNLSASRPQDRQFILSSKKLLLSDSGFYLCAWSEGAREGQPQHFGDGTRLSIL.

This clonotype was counted many times. The chain combines TRBV7-2 with TRBJ1-2; TRBD1 matches at 7 bases. Germline V CDR1 and CDR2: SGHTA, FQGNSA. Germline trimming cut 0 bases from V and 4 bases from J; bases unmatched to any gene: 5. CDR3 length equals 15 residues. CDR3 region: CASSLANRGRYGYTF. In nucleotides, the CDR3 is TGTGCCAGCAGCTTAGCGAACAGGGGACGCTATGGCTACACCTTC.

This clonotype was observed a few times. This chain joins TRBV18 and TRBJ1-2; D ambiguous. V dropped 3 bases and J dropped 0 bases, with 11 bases sitting between them. Germline CDR1 KGHSH, CDR2 LQKENI. The CDR3 is 15 amino acids. The CDR3 DNA is TGTGCCAGCTCACCGCGGACCGAAGCTAACTATGGCTACACCTTC. Translation: CASSPRTEANYGYTF.

This clonotype was observed at least ten times. This sequence joins TRBV6-1 and TRBJ1-1, with D uncertain. The CDR3 runs 16 residues. The germline V gene encodes CDR1 MNHNS and CDR2 SASEGT. V was cut by 8 bases and J by 3 bases, with 22 bases left in between. DNA for the CDR3: TGTGCCAGCTCCGGACTGGGAGGCTTGGTTTACACTGAAGCTTTCTTT. It encodes CASSGLGGLVYTEAFF.

On this clonotype: This likely comes from a read error, as the CDR3 has no conserved phenylalanine or tryptophan at its end. The chain links TRBV19 to TRBJ1-5, with 8 bases aligning to TRBD1. CDR1 LNHDA and CDR2 SQIVND come from the germline V gene (reference sequence). The length of the CDR3 is 16 residues. With V trimmed by 7 bases and J by 7 bases, 15 bases remained unmatched. This CDR3 is CASTKTGTGGTQPQHL. In DNA, the CDR3 is TGTGCCAGTACCAAAACGGGGACAGGTGGGACCCAGCCCCAGCATTTG.

This clonotype was seen repeatedly, ten times or more. The rearrangement links TRBV30 to TRBJ1-2; 9 positions agree with TRBD1. This CDR3 region has 12 residues. V trimming: 5 bases; J trimming: 7 bases; junction bases outside the gene matches: 5. Germline V lookup: CDR1 GTSNPN, CDR2 SVGIG (reference sequence). The CDR3 loop is CAWLQGAVGYTF. In nucleotides, the CDR3 is TGTGCCTGGTTACAGGGGGCGGTTGGCTACACCTTC.

This clonotype has ten or more counts. At one end, the junction sequence differs from germline, possibly due to a read error. This rearrangement joins TRBV20-1 to TRBJ2-5, with a tentative D call TRBD2 (6 bases). Germline values: CDR1 DFQATT, CDR2 SNEGSKA (reference sequence). The CDR3 length is 13 residues. In DNA, the CDR3 is TGCAGTGCTAGAACTGGGTCGGGGGAGACCCAGTGCTTC. It specifies CSARTGSGETQCF.

This clonotype was counted many times. The chain uses TRBV9 and TRBJ1-1; no definite D call. Deletions cut 0 bases from V and 6 bases from J, with 9 bases between. Germline assignment: CDR1 SGDLS and CDR2 YYNGEE. The CDR3 spans 13 residues. In DNA form, the CDR3 reads TGTGCCAGCAGCGTAGGATCTTCCCCTGAAGCTTTCTTT. It is translated as CASSVGSSPEAFF.

The chain carries TRBV20-1 and TRBJ2-7, with 11 bases that match TRBD1. The CDR3 contains 14 residues. Losses at the gene ends were 6 bases for V and 7 bases for J; bases not matched to a gene: 11. From germline, CDR1 is DFQATT and CDR2 SNEGSKA (reference sequence). The CDR3 nucleotides read TGCAGTGCGAGTACGGACAGGGGGCTTGAGGAGCAGTACTTC. It specifies CSASTDRGLEEQYF.

This clonotype was seen at least ten times. This chain joins TRBV6-2 or TRBV6-3 and TRBJ1-2; D unclear. This CDR3 has 15 amino acids. Trimming removed 3 bases at V and 3 bases at J, with 14 bases between. CDR1 and CDR2 from the germline V gene are MNHEY and SVGEGT. CDR3: CASSYLPASDYGYTF. CDR3 sequence (DNA): TGTGCCAGCAGTTATCTCCCTGCCTCGGACTATGGCTACACCTTC.

This clonotype appeared many times. The V and J genes are TRBV6-1 and TRBJ1-1, with 7 bases matching TRBD1. V was pared by 8 bases and J by 6 bases, with 12 bases of the junction left unmatched. Germline V lookup: CDR1 MNHNS, CDR2 SASEGT. The CDR3 runs 14 residues. The CDR3 loop reads CASRGGDSNAEAFF. CDR3 DNA sequence: TGTGCCAGCCGGGGGGGGGACAGCAACGCTGAAGCTTTCTTT.

The chain uses TRBV6-5 and TRBJ2-2, with 8 bases matching TRBD2. The V gene's germline CDR1 is MNHEY and CDR2 SVGAGI. This CDR3 is built from 15 residues. Unmatched junction bases numbered 8, after V lost 6 bases and J lost 5 bases. CDR3 residues: CASSPGGGVTGELFF. CDR3 DNA sequence: TGTGCCAGCAGCCCGGGGGGGGGTGTTACCGGGGAGCTGTTTTTT.

This clonotype was picked up a small number of times. A much larger clone is a single base away; this may be a read error. The chain employs TRBV10-3 and TRBJ1-1; D remains unclear. This CDR3 is 16 amino acids long. Germline CDR1 is ENHRY and CDR2 is SYGVKD. CDR3 sequence (DNA): TGTGCCATCAGTGAGTCGACTCGTGGCCGTACCGCTGAAGCTTGCTTT. Protein sequence: CAISESTRGRTAEACF.

This clonotype was seen repeatedly, ten times or more. The V and J genes are TRBV11-2 and TRBJ2-5; the match to TRBD2 covers 9 bases. J gave up 0 bases and V 4 bases, and 6 bases lay outside the gene matches. The CDR3 extends over 16 amino acids. Per germline, CDR1 SGHAT and CDR2 FQNNGV. CDR3 bases: TGTGCCAGCAGCTCTCGACTAGCGGAGTACCAAGAGACCCAGTACTTC. Encoded protein: CASSSRLAEYQETQYF.